Below are 30 T cell receptor beta chains sequenced from a single sample in a study of blood T cell repertoires in COVID-19. Repertoires were generated with immunoSEQ multiplex PCR, while TCRdb's copy carries only in-frame clones and drops some. The table has about 59,000 clones, around four fifths seen once. Sequencing input: peripheral blood. All receptors come from a man aged 80 or over with acute or convalescent COVID-19.

This clone was recorded only once. The chain links TRBV5-6 to TRBJ1-6, with TRBD1 matching 12 bases. Germline CDR1 SGHDT, CDR2 YYEEEE. CDR3 length: 15 residues. V trimming: 4 bases; J trimming: 14 bases; junction bases outside the gene matches: 10. The CDR3 sequence is CASSGGTGGGLSLHF. As DNA, the CDR3 is TGTGCCAGCAGCGGGGGGACAGGGGGCGGATTGTCCCTCCACTTT.

The chain uses TRBV5-1 and TRBJ2-1; 11 bases agree with TRBD2. Germline CDR1 and CDR2: SGHRS and YFSETQ. The ends lost 4 bases at V and 0 bases at J; junction bases unmatched: 6. The CDR3 totals 17 residues. The CDR3: CASSRGTSGSSYNEQFF. The CDR3 bases are TGCGCCAGCAGCCGCGGGACTAGCGGTAGCTCCTACAATGAGCAGTTCTTC.

This clone has a single count. V gene TRBV28 combines with J gene TRBJ1-5, with 7 positions matching TRBD1. The CDR3 runs to 14 residues. The germline V gene encodes CDR1 MDHEN and CDR2 SYDVKM. J was trimmed by 7 bases and V by 1 base; bases with no gene match: 4. The CDR3 DNA follows: TGTGCCAGCAGTTTATTACAGGGGAGGCAGCCCCAGCATTTT. Translation gives CASSLLQGRQPQHF.

The chain employs TRBV30 and TRBJ2-6, with D perhaps TRBD1 (6 bases). Germline V gives CDR1 GTSNPN, CDR2 SVGIG (reference sequence). CDR3 size: 16 residues. Trimming shortened V by 3 bases and J by 2 bases, and 14 bases separated the two germline ends. The CDR3 DNA follows: TGTGCCTGGAGAGGACCCAACAGGGCTGGGGCCAACGTCCTGACTTTC. As protein: CAWRGPNRAGANVLTF.

This chain connects TRBV3-1 (or the pseudogene TRBV3-2) to TRBJ1-1; TRBD1 matches at 7 bases. J was trimmed by 8 bases and V by 3 bases; bases with no gene match: 12. The germline CDR1 and CDR2 sequences are LGHDT and YNNKEL (reference sequence). This CDR3 spans 15 amino acids. The CDR3 DNA sequence: TGTGCCAGCAGCCACTACGCGGGACAGCGGGCCGAAGCTTTCTTT. This encodes CASSHYAGQRAEAFF.

The chain has TRBV6-5 and TRBJ1-2, with 7 bases matching TRBD1. Germline assignment: CDR1 MNHEY and CDR2 SVGAGI. J lost 8 bases, V lost 4 bases, and 7 bases had no gene match. The CDR3 runs 13 residues. CDR3 amino acids: CASSSGQNVGYTF. CDR3 in DNA: TGTGCCAGCAGTTCGGGACAGAACGTGGGCTACACCTTC.

This clone was seen only once. The rearrangement joins TRBV5-1 to TRBJ1-2, with TRBD1 as a possible D gene (5 bases). V lost 0 bases to trimming and J lost 0 bases, with 6 bases between them. This CDR3 has 14 amino acids. Germline V gene sequence: CDR1 SGHRS, CDR2 YFSETQ. This CDR3 is CASSLDRTNYGYTF. DNA for the CDR3: TGCGCCAGCAGCTTGGACAGGACTAACTATGGCTACACCTTC.

The genes are TRBV5-4 and TRBJ2-3; 13 nucleotides match TRBD2. Trimming took 2 bases from V and 5 from J; bases not matched to a gene: 2. Per germline, CDR1 SGHNT and CDR2 YYREEE (reference sequence). The CDR3 extends over 15 amino acids. The chain's CDR3 is CASSLRTSGGDTQYF. DNA for the CDR3: TGTGCCAGCAGCTTAAGGACTAGCGGGGGAGATACGCAGTATTTT.

The J gene is TRBJ1-5, the V gene TRBV5-6; 8 positions agree with TRBD1. CDR3 length: 16 residues. The germline gives CDR1 SGHDT, CDR2 YYEEEE. The trim removed 4 bases at V and 2 bases at J, leaving 8 bases unmatched. CDR3 protein: CASSTIGQGGNQPQHF. CDR3 DNA sequence: TGTGCCAGCAGCACTATTGGACAGGGAGGCAATCAGCCCCAGCATTTT. Looking up the rest from reference TRBV5-6 and TRBJ1-5 gives the full variable domain: DAGVTQSPTHLIKTRGQQVTLRCSPKSGHDTVSWYQQALGQGPQFIFQYYEEEERQRGNFPDRFSGHQFPNYSSELNVNALLLGDSALYLCASSTIGQGGNQPQHFGDGTRLSIL.

The chain joins TRBV5-6 to TRBJ2-1; 14 bases agree with TRBD2. The trim removed 4 bases at V and 2 bases at J, leaving 8 bases unmatched. The CDR3 consists of 18 residues. Germline CDR1 is SGHDT and CDR2 is YYEEEE. This CDR3 is CASSGGLAGVKTYNEQFF. As DNA, the CDR3 is TGTGCCAGCAGCGGGGGACTAGCGGGAGTAAAGACCTACAATGAGCAGTTCTTC.

The V gene is TRBV6-5, the J gene TRBJ1-1, with D unresolved. The germline V gene has CDR1 MNHEY and CDR2 SVGAGI. This CDR3 region has 13 residues. V was shortened by 6 bases and J by 5 bases, with 13 bases between the two germline ends. For the CDR3, the DNA is TGTGCCAGCAGGTCGGACTGGTGGACTGAAGCTTTCTTT. This translates into CASRSDWWTEAFF.

The gene calls are TRBV6-6 and TRBJ1-1; 8 bases match TRBD1. The CDR3 contains 15 residues. CDR1 and CDR2 (germline): MNHNY, SVGAGI (reference sequence). Germline trimming cut 5 bases from V and 5 bases from J; bases unmatched to any gene: 10. CDR3 coding DNA: TGTGCCAGCAGTCAAAGGACAGGGCGATGGACTGAAGCTTTCTTT. Its translation: CASSQRTGRWTEAFF.

The chain uses TRBV27 and TRBJ1-5; D is perhaps TRBD1 (5 bases). V gave up 2 bases and J gave up 6 bases, with 11 bases separating them. Germline CDR1 MNHEY, CDR2 SMNVEV (reference sequence). This CDR3 is built from 14 residues. In DNA form, the CDR3 reads TGTGCCAGCAGTTTAGGCTCAGGGATTCAGCCCCAGCATTTT. Protein: CASSLGSGIQPQHF.

This clone has a single count. The chain uses TRBV29-1 and TRBJ1-2, with D possibly matching TRBD1 (5 bases). The length of the CDR3 is 14 residues. Trimming pared 3 bases from V and 6 bases from J, leaving 17 bases between. Germline V gene lookup returns CDR1 SQVTM and CDR2 ANQGSEA. Here the CDR3 DNA reads TGCAGCGTTGACCCCGTCGACAGCCCGGATGGCTACACCTTC. It codes for CSVDPVDSPDGYTF.

The V gene is TRBV19, the J gene TRBJ2-1, with TRBD1 as a possible D gene (5 bases). V was clipped by 3 bases and J by 1 base, with 10 bases between them. The CDR3 has 15 amino acids. Germline CDR1 reads LNHDA; CDR2 reads SQIVND (reference sequence). This CDR3 is CASSISGPSYNEQFF. The CDR3 DNA follows: TGTGCCAGTAGTATCTCAGGGCCATCCTACAATGAGCAGTTCTTC.

Points on this clone: Different DNA sequences within this sample yield the same CDR3. CDR3 region: CASSFAGDTEAFF. The CDR3 region has the DNA TGCGCCAGCAGCTTCGCCGGGGACACTGAAGCTTTCTTT. The rearrangement uses TRBV5-1 and TRBJ1-1; D is uncertain. Trimming removed 2 bases at V and 3 bases at J, with 8 bases between. The CDR3 contains 13 residues. CDR1 and CDR2 (germline): SGHRS, YFSETQ.

The rearrangement uses TRBV6-1 and TRBJ2-5, with 9 bases matching TRBD2. The V and J ends lost 0 bases and 6 bases, in that order; junction bases with no gene match: 8. This CDR3 contains 16 residues. Germline V gives CDR1 MNHNS, CDR2 SASEGT. The chain's CDR3 is CASSEALAGGMKTQYF. CDR3 bases: TGTGCCAGCAGTGAAGCGCTGGCGGGAGGGATGAAGACCCAGTACTTC.

The rearrangement uses TRBV9 and TRBJ2-5; TRBD2 matches at 8 bases. The CDR3 is 14 amino acids. Losses at the gene ends were 0 bases for V and 5 bases for J; bases not matched to a gene: 3. Germline V gene lookup returns CDR1 SGDLS and CDR2 YYNGEE. The CDR3 is CASSVAGRDETQYF. The CDR3 nucleotides are TGTGCCAGCAGCGTAGCCGGGAGGGATGAGACCCAGTACTTC.

The V gene is TRBV10-3, the J gene TRBJ2-7; 11 nucleotides agree with TRBD2. The CDR3 spans 15 residues. Trimming took 2 bases from V and 5 from J; bases not matched to a gene: 5. Germline V gene data show CDR1 as ENHRY and CDR2 as SYGVKD. The CDR3: CAISEGSGRADEQYF. The CDR3 coding sequence is TGTGCCATCAGTGAGGGTAGCGGGAGGGCCGACGAGCAGTACTTC.

J is TRBJ1-5 and V is TRBV27; 9 nucleotides agree with TRBD1. This CDR3 contains 16 residues. The germline CDR1 and CDR2 sequences are MNHEY and SMNVEV (reference sequence). V lost 2 bases and J lost 5; bases outside the gene matches: 7. In DNA form, the CDR3 reads TGTGCCAGCAGTTTAACCTGGACAGGGGCGGATCAGCCCCAGCATTTT. Its protein product is CASSLTWTGADQPQHF.

The V gene is TRBV30, the J gene TRBJ1-2, with D possibly matching TRBD1 (5 bases). This CDR3 is built from 15 residues. The V end lost 2 bases, the J end lost 4 bases, and 17 bases lay between the germline ends. CDR1 GTSNPN and CDR2 SVGIG come from the germline V gene (reference sequence). The CDR3 coding sequence is TGTGCCTGGAGTCGGACACTTCCCCTATCCTATGGCTACACCTTC. This translates into CAWSRTLPLSYGYTF. Looking up the rest from reference TRBV30 and TRBJ1-2 gives the full variable domain: SQTIHQWPATLVQPVGSPLSLECTVEGTSNPNLYWYRQAAGRGLQLLFYSVGIGQISSEVPQNLSASRPQDRQFILSSKKLLLSDSGFYLCAWSRTLPLSYGYTFGSGTRLTVV.

The V gene is TRBV18, the J gene TRBJ2-2, with D possibly matching TRBD2 (6 bases). Germline V gene lookup returns CDR1 KGHSH and CDR2 LQKENI. The V end lost 4 bases, the J end lost 4 bases, and 16 bases lay between the germline ends. The CDR3 consists of 16 residues. The CDR3 DNA follows: TGTGCCAGCTCACGAATGGGACTCCTCCTCACCGGGGAGCTGTTTTTT. This codes for CASSRMGLLLTGELFF.

The chain links TRBV29-1 to TRBJ2-6; D may be TRBD1 (5 bases). Germline V lookup: CDR1 SQVTM, CDR2 ANQGSEA. V dropped 2 bases and J dropped 2 bases, with 10 bases sitting between them. The CDR3 has 15 residues. CDR3 sequence reads: CSVEIQGAGANVLTF. CDR3 coding DNA: TGCAGCGTTGAAATCCAAGGGGCTGGGGCCAACGTCCTGACTTTC.

The V gene is TRBV25-1, the J gene TRBJ2-1; 9 bases are a match to TRBD2. Germline CDR1 and CDR2: MGHDK and SYGVNS. The junction had 8 bases not matched to a gene; V was cut back by 10 bases and J by 7 bases. The CDR3 runs to 13 residues. CDR3 sequence reads: CAITGTSLNEQFF. The CDR3 DNA sequence: TGTGCCATCACCGGGACTAGCTTAAATGAGCAGTTCTTC.

This clone was counted only a few times. The chain uses TRBV27 and TRBJ1-1; D uncertain. Germline values: CDR1 MNHEY, CDR2 SMNVEV (reference sequence). This CDR3 contains 15 residues. V lost 5 bases, J lost 3 bases, and 16 bases lay in between. DNA for the CDR3: TGTGCCAGCAGTCCCTCTCGCAACCTAGACACTGAAGCTTTCTTT. Translated: CASSPSRNLDTEAFF.

CDR3 loop: CASRVSVNTGELFF. In DNA, the CDR3 is TGTGCCAGCCGTGTAAGCGTGAACACCGGGGAGCTGTTTTTT. The V call is TRBV2, the J call TRBJ2-2; D call uncertain. The CDR3 runs 14 residues. Germline assignment: CDR1 SNHLY and CDR2 FYNNEI. Trimming took 8 bases from V and 1 from J, leaving 11 bases between them.

V is TRBV3-1 (or the pseudogene TRBV3-2) and J is TRBJ1-1; the D is unclear. The CDR3 loop spans 15 amino acids. CDR1 LGHDT and CDR2 YNNKEL come from the germline V gene (reference sequence). Trimming took off 0 bases at V and 0 bases at J, with 8 bases between the two ends. Written as DNA, the CDR3 is TGTGCCAGCAGCCAAGAATACAGTCTGAACACTGAAGCTTTCTTT. It specifies CASSQEYSLNTEAFF.

The rearrangement links TRBV5-4 to TRBJ2-1, with D possibly TRBD2 on 5 matching bases. Germline CDR1 SGHNT, CDR2 YYREEE (reference sequence). V gave up 0 bases and J gave up 3 bases, with 10 bases separating them. The CDR3 has 15 amino acids. As DNA, the CDR3 is TGTGCCAGCAGCTTGGCCGGGAAAGGCTACAATGAGCAGTTCTTC. Residues: CASSLAGKGYNEQFF. The entire variable domain, with the rest obtained from reference TRBV5-4 and TRBJ2-1, is as follows: ETGVTQSPTHLIKTRGQQVTLRCSSQSGHNTVSWYQQALGQGPQFIFQYYREEENGRGNFPPRFSGLQFPNYSSELNVNALELDDSALYLCASSLAGKGYNEQFFGPGTRLTVL.

This rearrangement joins TRBV6-5 to TRBJ2-7, with 13 positions matching TRBD2. V trimming: 0 bases; J trimming: 3 bases; junction bases outside the gene matches: 2. CDR1 MNHEY and CDR2 SVGAGI come from the germline V gene. The CDR3 covers 16 residues. The CDR3 nucleotides read TGTGCCAGCAGTTACTCGGGGACTAGCGGGGACTACGAGCAGTACTTC. Translation gives CASSYSGTSGDYEQYF.

V gene TRBV2 combines with J gene TRBJ1-2, with TRBD1 identical over 9 bases. This CDR3 is 13 amino acids long. Germline CDR1 is SNHLY and CDR2 is FYNNEI. After removal of 6 bases from V and 1 base from J, the junction contained 0 bases not matched to a gene. CDR3 loop: CASRGQGNYGYTF. CDR3 nucleotides: TGTGCCAGCAGGGGACAGGGTAACTATGGCTACACCTTC.